The rows below give T cell receptor beta chains drawn from one sample of a study of T cell clones after liver transplantation. The repertoire was sequenced with immunoSEQ multiplex PCR; TCRdb's copy has only in-frame clones and lacks some. The sample records 35,000 to 45,000 clones, more than 70% being singletons. Sequenced material: CD4+ T cells from blood, taken 24 months after liver transplant. Source of these receptors: a human patient who received a liver transplant. Some T cells may trace back to the graft donor. Each CDR3 is given with its conserved first and last residue. The D gene is left open where the match is weak. Expanded clones get a size class; other rows say once, few or many, or leave the size out.

j_call | v_call | d_call | clone_size | cdr3_aa | cdr3_nt
TRBJ1-2 | TRBV29-1 | TRBD1 | . | CSVEGDRQNYYGYTF | TGCAGCGTTGAGGGGGACAGGCAGAATTACTATGGCTACACCTTC
TRBJ1-5 | TRBV7-8 | TRBD1 | . | CASSLARGTGGNQPQHF | TGTGCCAGCAGCTTAGCGCGGGGGACAGGGGGAAATCAGCCCCAGCATTTT
TRBJ2-2 | TRBV18 | . | . | CASSPRQGFPNTGELFF | TGTGCCAGCTCACCCCGGCAGGGGTTCCCTAACACCGGGGAGCTGTTTTTT
TRBJ2-5 | TRBV7-9 | . | . | CASSSLREQETQYF | TGTGCCAGCAGCTCGCTCAGGGAGCAAGAGACCCAGTACTTC
TRBJ1-3 | TRBV6-1 | . | . | CASSEVGGNTIYF | TGTGCCAGCAGTGAAGTTGGGGGAAACACCATATATTTT
TRBJ1-3 | TRBV6-6 | . | . | CASSYDSSGNTIYF | TGTGCCAGCAGTTATGACAGCTCTGGAAACACCATATATTTT
TRBJ2-5 | TRBV7-2 | TRBD1 | . | CASSFGHRGRETQYF | TGTGCCAGCAGCTTTGGGCACAGGGGGCGAGAGACCCAGTACTTC
TRBJ2-3 | TRBV9 | TRBD2 | . | CASSDSSGRTDTQYF | TGTGCCAGCAGCGATTCGAGCGGGAGGACAGATACGCAGTATTTT
TRBJ1-2 | TRBV29-1 | . | . | CSVEKGHGYTF | TGCAGCGTTGAAAAGGGGCATGGCTACACCTTC
TRBJ2-5 | TRBV5-4 | . | . | CASSLGGRGETQYF | TGTGCCAGCAGCTTGGGGGGGCGGGGGGAGACCCAGTACTTC
TRBJ2-6 | TRBV6-4 | . | . | CASSDGGLGANVLTF | TGTGCCAGCAGTGATGGGGGATTAGGGGCCAACGTCCTGACTTTC
TRBJ2-5 | TRBV11-2 | . | . | CASSLNRGETQYF | TGTGCCAGCAGCTTAAACCGAGGGGAGACCCAGTACTTC
TRBJ1-4 | TRBV10-2 | . | . | CASSDQGTGKLFF | TGCGCCAGCAGTGATCAGGGCACGGGAAAACTGTTTTTT
TRBJ2-3 | TRBV5-5 | . | . | CASSRGGVPSTDTQYF | TGTGCCAGCAGCCGCGGCGGGGTCCCTAGCACAGATACGCAGTATTTT
TRBJ1-4 | TRBV5-8 | . | . | CASSLEFGEKLFF | TGTGCCAGCAGCTTGGAATTTGGGGAAAAACTGTTTTTT
TRBJ2-5 | TRBV5-1 | TRBD1 | . | CASSLNRGDPETQYF | TGCGCCAGCAGCTTGAACAGGGGGGATCCAGAGACCCAGTACTTC
TRBJ1-1 | TRBV29-1 | . | . | CSAGMHYEAFF | TGCAGCGCCGGGATGCACTATGAAGCTTTCTTT
TRBJ2-6 | TRBV19 | . | once | CASSIQVSTGANVLTF | TGTGCCAGTAGTATACAGGTCTCAACTGGGGCCAACGTCCTGACTTTC
TRBJ2-3 | TRBV11-3 | . | . | CASSGTPLGTDTQYF | TGTGCCAGCAGCGGGACCCCACTTGGCACAGATACGCAGTATTTT
TRBJ2-1 | TRBV7-9 | . | . | CASNPAVGAYNEQFF | TGTGCCAGCAATCCCGCGGTCGGGGCTTACAATGAGCAGTTCTTC
TRBJ2-5 | TRBV9 | . | . | CASAAGRGETQYF | TGTGCCAGCGCGGCCGGGAGAGGGGAGACCCAGTACTTC
TRBJ2-3 | TRBV5-1 | TRBD2 | . | CASGTSGSADTQYF | TGCGCCAGCGGGACTAGCGGGAGTGCAGATACGCAGTATTTT
TRBJ2-2 | TRBV6-4 | . | . | CATGAANTGELFF | TGTGCCACCGGAGCCGCGAACACCGGGGAGCTGTTTTTT
TRBJ1-2 | TRBV18 | TRBD1 | . | CASSPRQDRVGSGYTF | TGTGCCAGCTCACCACGCCAGGACAGGGTGGGATCTGGCTACACCTTC
TRBJ1-2 | TRBV28 | . | . | CASSLSIGITNYGYTF | TGTGCCAGCAGTTTAAGCATCGGAATAACTAACTATGGCTACACCTTC
TRBJ1-2 | TRBV27 | TRBD1 | . | CASSLQGDLYGYTF | TGTGCCAGCAGTTTGCAGGGGGACCTCTATGGCTACACCTTC
TRBJ2-3 | TRBV6-6 | TRBD2 | . | CASRTGTSGTDTQYF | TGTGCCAGCAGGACCGGGACTAGCGGTACAGATACGCAGTATTTT
TRBJ1-1 | TRBV19 | . | . | CASSIVNTGTGTEAFF | TGTGCCAGTAGTATAGTTAACACAGGGACTGGCACTGAAGCTTTCTTT
TRBJ2-1 | TRBV15 | . | . | CATSSRSPRGYNEQFF | TGTGCCACCAGCAGTAGGTCCCCTCGAGGATACAATGAGCAGTTCTTC
TRBJ1-2 | TRBV7-3 | . | . | CASSRQGGGHGYTF | TGTGCCAGCAGCCGCCAAGGGGGGGGGCATGGCTACACCTTC
TRBJ2-7 | TRBV4-1 | TRBD2 | . | CASSQELAGGPKGEQYF | TGCGCCAGCAGCCAAGAACTAGCGGGAGGGCCAAAGGGAGAGCAGTACTTC
TRBJ1-3 | TRBV7-9 | TRBD1 | . | CASSLQGQVGNTIYF | TGTGCCAGCAGCTTACAGGGACAGGTTGGAAACACCATATATTTT
TRBJ1-1 | TRBV18 | TRBD1 | once | CASSPLGQGLNTEAFF | TGTGCCAGCTCACCACTAGGACAGGGCCTGAACACTGAAGCTTTCTTT
TRBJ2-2 | TRBV12-5 | . | . | CASGLFVSNTGELFF | TGTGCTAGTGGTCTTTTTGTTTCGAACACCGGGGAGCTGTTTTTT
TRBJ2-3 | TRBV6-1 | . | . | CASSQLDGRKDTQYF | TGTGCCAGCAGTCAACTCGACGGGAGAAAAGATACGCAGTATTTT
TRBJ2-1 | TRBV15 | TRBD2 | few | CATSLGTSGLRVGNEQFF | TGTGCCACCAGCCTCGGGACTAGCGGGCTCCGTGTCGGTAATGAGCAGTTCTTC
TRBJ1-5 | TRBV29-1 | . | once | CSVRTEINQPQHF | TGCAGCGTCCGGACTGAAATCAATCAGCCCCAGCATTTT
TRBJ2-2 | TRBV7-7 | . | . | CASSPQSGTNTGELFF | TGTGCCAGCAGCCCCCAGTCCGGCACGAACACCGGGGAGCTGTTTTTT
TRBJ2-1 | TRBV19 | TRBD2 | . | CASNRAGGSYNEQFF | TGTGCCTCAAATAGGGCGGGAGGATCCTACAATGAGCAGTTCTTC
TRBJ2-3 | TRBV18 | TRBD2 | . | CASSPLSVLAGSRTDTQYF | TGTGCCAGCTCACCCTTATCGGTTCTAGCGGGGTCCCGCACAGATACGCAGTATTTT
TRBJ2-1 | TRBV6-1 | . | . | CASRGNPQSYNEQFF | TGTGCCAGCAGGGGGAATCCTCAATCCTACAATGAGCAGTTCTTC
TRBJ2-2 | TRBV19 | . | . | CASHPTWTGELFF | TGTGCCAGTCATCCGACATGGACCGGGGAGCTGTTTTTT
TRBJ1-1 | TRBV18 | . | once | CASSPTFGGQGTEAFF | TGTGCCAGCTCACCGACTTTCGGGGGGCAGGGGACTGAAGCTTTCTTT
TRBJ2-7 | TRBV2 | . | . | CASVSGLNSYEQYF | TGTGCCAGCGTCTCCGGATTGAACTCCTACGAGCAGTACTTC
TRBJ1-2 | TRBV6-6 | . | . | CASRGVDRLANYGYTF | TGTGCCAGCAGGGGGGTCGACAGGCTCGCTAACTATGGCTACACCTTC
TRBJ2-1 | TRBV14 | . | . | CASSQNTGAYNEQFF | TGTGCCAGCAGCCAAAATACAGGAGCCTACAATGAGCAGTTCTTC
TRBJ2-7 | TRBV7-8 | . | . | CASSPQGNPYEQYF | TGTGCCAGCAGCCCCCAGGGGAATCCCTACGAGCAGTACTTC
TRBJ1-4 | TRBV7-9 | . | . | CASSRGDREKLFF | TGTGCCAGCAGCCGAGGGGATAGAGAAAAACTGTTTTTT
TRBJ2-1 | TRBV9 | . | . | CASSAGTQPYNEQFF | TGTGCCAGCAGCGCCGGGACTCAACCTTACAATGAGCAGTTCTTC
TRBJ2-2 | TRBV19 | . | . | CASSIEGSNTGELFF | TGTGCCAGTAGTATCGAGGGATCGAACACCGGGGAGCTGTTTTTT
TRBJ2-3 | TRBV5-4 | . | . | CASSSPDRSDTQYF | TGTGCCAGCAGCTCCCCCGACAGATCAGATACGCAGTATTTT
TRBJ2-5 | TRBV12-2 | . | . | CASRPQGGREKETQYF | TGTGCAAGTCGCCCCCAGGGGGGGCGGGAGAAAGAGACCCAGTACTTC
TRBJ1-2 | TRBV18 | TRBD1 | . | CASSTVLLGQGGGYTF | TGTGCCAGCTCAACGGTCCTTCTTGGACAGGGGGGTGGCTACACCTTC